The 2 T cell receptor beta chains given below trace back to one sample, sequenced in a study of T cell responses to AZD1222 COVID-19 vaccine. Repertoires were generated with immunoSEQ multiplex PCR, while TCRdb's copy carries only in-frame clones and drops some. The sample carries more than 95,000 clones, nearly 90% recorded once. The sequences come from peripheral blood, collected 28 days after the second AZD1222 dose. Receptors were obtained from an adult who received the AZD1222 COVID-19 vaccine.

The chain links TRBV7-2 to TRBJ1-6, with a possible D match to TRBD1 (6 bases). V was trimmed by 1 base and J by 4 bases, leaving 14 bases between them. The V gene's germline CDR1 is SGHTA and CDR2 FQGNSA. The CDR3 contains 17 residues. In nucleotides, the CDR3 is TGTGCCAGCAGCTTAGGCACCAGGACAGTGTATAATTCACCCCTCCACTTT. The encoded protein is CASSLGTRTVYNSPLHF.

Here the CDR3 reads CASSGVAGPKERNIQYF. The DNA of the CDR3 is TGTGCCAGTAGTGGAGTAGCGGGCCCCAAGGAAAGAAACATTCAGTACTTC. The gene calls are TRBV19 and TRBJ2-4, with 7 nucleotides matching TRBD2. The CDR3 spans 17 residues. The V gene end was trimmed by 5 bases and the J gene end by 6 bases; junction bases not matched to a gene: 16. CDR1 is LNHDA, CDR2 SQIVND, per germline (reference sequence).